This T cell receptor (beta chain) was sequenced during a study of T cell repertoires in cytomegalovirus infection. MiXCR, applied by TCRdb to the reads, yields one record per CDR3 protein. Counted here are 200,000 to 250,000 distinct CDR3 sequences, about 38% occurring once; the ten biggest clones make up 59%. Trimming removed 5 bases from V and 6 bases from J, with 10 bases in between. Germline V gene data show CDR1 as SGHVS and CDR2 as FQNEAQ. The CDR3 has 12 residues. A remark on this clonotype: Antigen unknown.

Study-level results: The study identified carriers of CMV plus the relevant HLA from cumulative public TCR beta family frequency.

Sequenced here: CD8+ T cells from cultured PBMCs, sampled from culture after CMV antigen stimulation. The chain links TRBV7-8 to TRBJ1-1, with D perhaps TRBD1 (5 bases). The sequence derives from a human donor in good health (CMV status not recorded). Some clones in this sample may be carry-over from other donors' samples. The CDR3 reads CASSTDRAEAFF. CDR3 sequence (DNA): TGTGCCAGCAGCACTGACAGAGCTGAAGCTTTCTTT.